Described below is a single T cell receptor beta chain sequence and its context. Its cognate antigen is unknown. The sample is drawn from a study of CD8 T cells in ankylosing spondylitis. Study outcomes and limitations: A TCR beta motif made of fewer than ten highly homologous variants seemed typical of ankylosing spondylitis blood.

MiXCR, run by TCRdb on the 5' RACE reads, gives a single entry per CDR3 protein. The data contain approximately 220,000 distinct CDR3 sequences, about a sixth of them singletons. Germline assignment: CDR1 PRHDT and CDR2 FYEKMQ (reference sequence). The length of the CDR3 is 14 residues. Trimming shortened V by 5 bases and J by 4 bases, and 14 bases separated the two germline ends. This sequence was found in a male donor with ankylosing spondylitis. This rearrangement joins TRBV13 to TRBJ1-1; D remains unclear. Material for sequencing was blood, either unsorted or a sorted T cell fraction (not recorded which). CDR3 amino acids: CASSPASLSTEAFF. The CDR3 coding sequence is TGTGCCAGCAGCCCAGCGAGCCTTTCCACTGAAGCTTTCTTT.